This record concerns one T cell receptor (beta chain) sequence. Its specificity is not known. The V end lost 4 bases, the J end lost 0 bases, and 16 bases lay between the germline ends. In germline, CDR1 is SGHTA, CDR2 FQGNSA. CDR3 length equals 17 residues. The data originate from a study of CD8+ T cells in alopecia areata. Study-wide results and limits: Sharing of TCR sequences between patients (possibly for HLA-related reasons) was less clear than in mice. Across lesional scalp, and particularly alopecia totalis/universalis, clonality surpassed that of normal scalp.

After isolation, RNA underwent reverse transcription to generate cDNA as the sequencing template. The repertoire was sequenced with immunoSEQ multiplex PCR; TCRdb's copy has only in-frame clones and lacks some. The profile covers about 20,000 clones, with approximately 60% appearing a single time and about 4.9% taken by the ten largest. About five patients' sorted CD4+ cells yielded CD25+CD127- cells. Alopecia areata patients provided lesional scalp punch biopsies and peripheral blood. T lymphocytes (CD4+ and CD8+) were sorted from PBMCs. This chain uses TRBV7-2 with TRBJ2-1; a possible D gene is TRBD1 (6 bases). Source material: CD4+ Tregs sorted from blood. This clonotype was obtained from a human donor with alopecia areata. This CDR3 is CASSSFGGPSSYNEQFF. CDR3 bases: TGTGCCAGCAGCTCATTTGGGGGCCCGAGCTCCTACAATGAGCAGTTCTTC.